Listed below are T cell receptor beta chains from one sample, sequenced in a study of T cells after yellow fever vaccination. A single record per CDR3 protein comes from TCRdb applying MiXCR to the 5' RACE reads. The sample has some 500,000 distinct CDR3 sequences, roughly 13% seen once. The sample was PBMCs, taken on the day of the yellow fever booster vaccination. The receptor set was obtained from a man aged 30-40 years who received the YFV17D yellow fever vaccine. Each CDR3 is given with its conserved first and last residue. Each record gives: clone size, V gene, J gene, CDR3 length, D gene, CDR3 protein, CDR3 DNA. D genes are given only for firm matches. The size field is filled for only some rows; it gives once, few, many or a size class.

size: NA
V: TRBV12-3/TRBV12-4
J: TRBJ1-1
length: 11
D: NA
CDR3: CASSGRGGAFF
DNA: TGTGCCAGCAGTGGGCGGGGTGGAGCTTTCTTT

size: few
V: TRBV19
J: TRBJ1-5
length: 15
D: NA
CDR3: CASSPGGGMSQPQHF
DNA: TGTGCCAGTAGCCCCGGAGGGGGGATGAGTCAGCCCCAGCATTTT

size: NA
V: TRBV12-3/TRBV12-4
J: TRBJ2-1
length: 15
D: TRBD1
CDR3: CASSLGTGVGWEQFF
DNA: TGTGCCAGCAGTTTAGGGACAGGGGTAGGGTGGGAGCAGTTCTTC

size: few
V: TRBV7-3
J: TRBJ2-3
length: 17
D: TRBD2
CDR3: CASSFLGGSGITDTQYF
DNA: TGTGCCAGCAGCTTTCTCGGCGGGAGTGGGATCACAGATACGCAGTATTTT

size: few
V: TRBV7-2
J: TRBJ1-1
length: 14
D: NA
CDR3: CASSKIPGAEEAFF
DNA: TGTGCCAGCAGCAAAATTCCAGGGGCCGAGGAAGCTTTCTTT

size: NA
V: TRBV6-5
J: TRBJ1-2
length: 13
D: NA
CDR3: CASSFGTDYGYTF
DNA: TGTGCCAGCAGTTTTGGGACGGACTATGGCTACACCTTC

size: few
V: TRBV7-9
J: TRBJ1-5
length: 12
D: NA
CDR3: CASSVDNQPQHF
DNA: TGTGCCAGCAGCGTTGACAATCAGCCCCAGCATTTT

size: many
V: TRBV5-1
J: TRBJ2-1
length: 16
D: TRBD2
CDR3: CASSLVAGYSYNEQFF
DNA: TGCGCCAGCAGCTTGGTAGCGGGATACTCCTACAATGAGCAGTTCTTC

size: NA
V: TRBV7-9
J: TRBJ1-4
length: 16
D: TRBD1
CDR3: CASSTTGSATNEKLFF
DNA: TGTGCCAGCAGCACGACAGGGAGTGCAACTAATGAAAAACTGTTTTTT

size: many
V: TRBV14
J: TRBJ2-3
length: 12
D: NA
CDR3: CASSPGGRSAYF
DNA: TGTGCCAGCAGCCCAGGGGGGAGGTCGGCGTATTTT

size: few
V: TRBV12-3/TRBV12-4
J: TRBJ2-1
length: 13
D: TRBD2
CDR3: CASRGLADYEQFF
DNA: TGTGCCAGCAGAGGACTAGCAGACTACGAGCAGTTCTTC

size: NA
V: TRBV7-3
J: TRBJ1-1
length: 14
D: NA
CDR3: CASSSRGEGTEAFF
DNA: TGTGCCAGCAGCTCAAGGGGGGAGGGGACTGAAGCTTTCTTT

size: NA
V: TRBV12-3/TRBV12-4
J: TRBJ2-3
length: 13
D: NA
CDR3: CASSSAPGDTQYF
DNA: TGTGCCAGCAGTTCCGCCCCAGGGGATACGCAGTATTTT

size: NA
V: TRBV10-3
J: TRBJ2-1
length: 13
D: NA
CDR3: CAISDRVYNEQFF
DNA: TGTGCCATCAGTGATCGGGTCTACAATGAGCAGTTCTTC

size: few
V: TRBV12-3/TRBV12-4
J: TRBJ1-6
length: 13
D: TRBD1
CDR3: CASTDRFNSPLHF
DNA: TGTGCCAGCACGGACAGGTTTAATTCACCCCTCCACTTT

size: NA
V: TRBV6-5
J: TRBJ1-4
length: 14
D: NA
CDR3: CASSFIATNEKLFF
DNA: TGTGCCAGCAGTTTCATTGCAACTAATGAAAAACTGTTTTTT

size: few
V: TRBV9
J: TRBJ2-3
length: 16
D: TRBD2
CDR3: CASSTGTSLSTDTQYF
DNA: TGTGCCAGCAGCACAGGGACTAGCCTGAGCACAGATACGCAGTATTTT

size: NA
V: TRBV5-5
J: TRBJ2-2
length: 17
D: TRBD2
CDR3: CASSLLAGGPGTGELFF
DNA: TGTGCCAGCAGCTTATTAGCGGGAGGGCCTGGCACCGGGGAGCTGTTTTTT

size: NA
V: TRBV5-5
J: TRBJ1-1
length: 15
D: NA
CDR3: CASSQPGLRDVMAFF
DNA: TGTGCCAGCAGCCAGCCCGGACTTCGGGATGTGATGGCTTTCTTT

size: many
V: TRBV20-1
J: TRBJ1-1
length: 12
D: NA
CDR3: CSASHGGTEAFF
DNA: TGCAGTGCTAGCCACGGGGGGACTGAAGCTTTCTTT

size: few
V: TRBV5-1
J: TRBJ2-5
length: 13
D: NA
CDR3: CASSLIRGETQYF
DNA: TGCGCCAGCAGCTTAATACGCGGGGAGACCCAGTACTTC

size: NA
V: TRBV7-2
J: TRBJ2-1
length: 13
D: TRBD2
CDR3: CASSTIAGIEQFF
DNA: TGTGCCAGCAGCACCATAGCGGGAATTGAGCAGTTCTTC

size: NA
V: TRBV6-5
J: TRBJ2-5
length: 15
D: NA
CDR3: CASSYFVRGQETQYF
DNA: TGTGCCAGCAGTTACTTTGTTCGAGGCCAAGAGACCCAGTACTTC

size: NA
V: TRBV5-1
J: TRBJ1-2
length: 13
D: NA
CDR3: CASSYETFYGYTF
DNA: TGCGCCAGCAGCTATGAGACCTTCTATGGCTACACCTTC

size: few
V: TRBV20-1
J: TRBJ2-3
length: 13
D: NA
CDR3: CSARLTGRVTQYF
DNA: TGCAGTGCCAGGTTGACAGGGAGGGTTACGCAGTATTTT

size: NA
V: TRBV4-2
J: TRBJ2-4
length: 15
D: TRBD2
CDR3: CASSQESGRAGIQYF
DNA: TGTGCCAGCAGCCAAGAGAGCGGGAGGGCGGGCATTCAGTACTTC

size: few
V: TRBV20-1
J: TRBJ2-7
length: 12
D: NA
CDR3: CSARDGGKGQYF
DNA: TGCAGTGCTAGAGATGGTGGAAAAGGGCAGTACTTC

size: NA
V: TRBV15
J: TRBJ2-7
length: 13
D: NA
CDR3: CATSRDQTYEQYF
DNA: TGTGCCACCAGCAGAGATCAGACCTACGAGCAGTACTTC

size: NA
V: TRBV5-1
J: TRBJ1-4
length: 15
D: NA
CDR3: CASTSGATTNEKLFF
DNA: TGCGCCAGCACCTCGGGGGCTACAACTAATGAAAAACTGTTTTTT

size: NA
V: TRBV20-1
J: TRBJ2-1
length: 18
D: TRBD2
CDR3: CSASPGLAGNRPYNEQFF
DNA: TGCAGTGCTAGCCCGGGACTAGCGGGAAATCGGCCCTACAATGAGCAGTTCTTC

size: NA
V: TRBV6-1
J: TRBJ1-1
length: 13
D: NA
CDR3: CASSELGATEAFF
DNA: TGTGCCAGCAGTGAGTTGGGGGCCACTGAAGCTTTCTTT

size: few
V: TRBV7-9
J: TRBJ2-4
length: 13
D: NA
CDR3: CASSLVRDTDRYF
DNA: TGTGCCAGCAGCTTAGTGAGGGACACGGATCGGTACTTC

size: few
V: TRBV7-8
J: TRBJ2-7
length: 17
D: NA
CDR3: CASSLAFVADLSYEQYF
DNA: TGTGCCAGCAGCTTAGCGTTTGTAGCGGACCTTTCCTACGAGCAGTACTTC

size: NA
V: TRBV20-1
J: TRBJ1-6
length: 13
D: NA
CDR3: CSASEGVDSPLHF
DNA: TGCAGTGCTAGTGAGGGGGTAGATTCACCCCTCCACTTT

size: NA
V: TRBV15
J: TRBJ2-3
length: 15
D: TRBD2
CDR3: CATKQGEGNTDTQYF
DNA: TGTGCCACCAAGCAAGGGGAGGGAAACACAGATACGCAGTATTTT

size: few
V: TRBV12-3/TRBV12-4
J: TRBJ1-1
length: 14
D: NA
CDR3: CASSSFRGNTEAFF
DNA: TGTGCCAGCAGTTCATTTCGCGGGAACACTGAAGCTTTCTTT

size: few
V: TRBV5-1
J: TRBJ2-3
length: 15
D: NA
CDR3: CASSGASVSSDTQYF
DNA: TGCGCCAGCAGCGGTGCTAGCGTATCCTCAGATACGCAGTATTTT

size: NA
V: TRBV5-1
J: TRBJ2-5
length: 16
D: TRBD1
CDR3: CASSLAGTEIQETQYF
DNA: TGCGCCAGCAGCCTAGCCGGGACAGAGATTCAAGAGACCCAGTACTTC

size: few
V: TRBV18
J: TRBJ2-1
length: 16
D: TRBD2
CDR3: CASYGTSGSPYNEQFF
DNA: TGTGCCAGCTATGGGACTAGCGGGAGCCCCTACAATGAGCAGTTCTTC

size: few
V: TRBV12-3/TRBV12-4
J: TRBJ2-1
length: 15
D: NA
CDR3: CASSSAGAGYNEQFF
DNA: TGTGCCAGCAGTTCAGCGGGCGCTGGGTACAATGAGCAGTTCTTC

size: once
V: TRBV9
J: TRBJ2-1
length: 17
D: TRBD2
CDR3: CASSVGGSGNSYNEQFF
DNA: TGTGCCAGCAGCGTAGGGGGTAGCGGGAACTCCTACAATGAGCAGTTCTTC

size: NA
V: TRBV5-5
J: TRBJ1-5
length: 14
D: NA
CDR3: CASSYGHSNQPQHF
DNA: TGTGCCAGCAGCTACGGACACAGCAATCAGCCCCAGCATTTT

size: NA
V: TRBV12-3/TRBV12-4
J: TRBJ1-1
length: 12
D: NA
CDR3: CASNLDRREAFF
DNA: TGTGCCAGCAACCTTGACAGGCGTGAAGCTTTCTTT

size: few
V: TRBV7-9
J: TRBJ1-2
length: 12
D: NA
CDR3: CASSLGADGYTF
DNA: TGTGCCAGCAGCTTAGGTGCGGATGGCTACACCTTC

size: few
V: TRBV14
J: TRBJ2-5
length: 23
D: TRBD2
CDR3: CASSQGVSGTGYSGRPIRETQYF
DNA: TGTGCCAGCAGCCAAGGTGTATCGGGTACAGGGTATAGCGGGAGGCCTATTAGAGAGACCCAGTACTTC

size: NA
V: TRBV12-3/TRBV12-4
J: TRBJ2-1
length: 15
D: NA
CDR3: CASRLSSVNYNEQFF
DNA: TGTGCCAGCAGACTCTCTAGCGTCAACTACAATGAGCAGTTCTTC

size: NA
V: TRBV6-2/TRBV6-3
J: TRBJ2-3
length: 13
D: NA
CDR3: CASSLRFVDTQYF
DNA: TGTGCCAGCAGCCTCCGATTCGTGGATACGCAGTATTTT

size: many
V: TRBV7-2
J: TRBJ2-5
length: 10
D: NA
CDR3: CASIGETQYF
DNA: TGTGCCAGCATAGGGGAGACCCAGTACTTC

size: NA
V: TRBV14
J: TRBJ2-5
length: 15
D: TRBD2
CDR3: CASSHPTSGRRTQYF
DNA: TGTGCCAGCAGCCATCCCACTAGCGGGAGGAGGACCCAGTACTTC

size: NA
V: TRBV6-1
J: TRBJ2-1
length: 15
D: NA
CDR3: CASGGRGGSYNEQFF
DNA: TGTGCCAGCGGAGGGAGGGGGGGCTCCTACAATGAGCAGTTCTTC

size: few
V: TRBV5-1
J: TRBJ2-3
length: 14
D: TRBD1
CDR3: CASSTDRGGDTQYF
DNA: TGCGCCAGCAGTACGGACAGGGGAGGGGATACGCAGTATTTT

size: NA
V: TRBV7-3
J: TRBJ2-5
length: 13
D: TRBD2
CDR3: CASSIGLAGTQYF
DNA: TGTGCCAGCAGCATCGGACTAGCCGGGACCCAGTACTTC

size: NA
V: TRBV11-2
J: TRBJ2-4
length: 15
D: NA
CDR3: CASSSGSPLGNIQYF
DNA: TGTGCCAGCAGCTCCGGGAGTCCACTGGGGAACATTCAGTACTTC

size: NA
V: TRBV7-8
J: TRBJ2-4
length: 16
D: NA
CDR3: CASSLLRWGAKNIQYF
DNA: TGTGCCAGCAGCCTACTTCGGTGGGGGGCCAAAAACATTCAGTACTTC

size: many
V: TRBV7-9
J: TRBJ2-7
length: 13
D: NA
CDR3: CASSVILYEVQYF
DNA: TGTGCCAGCAGCGTAATTCTCTACGAAGTGCAGTACTTC